The 18 T cell receptor beta chains given below trace back to one sample, sequenced in a study of cytomegalovirus exposure and HLA in healthy donors. The study ran its PCR with 60 Vbeta and 13 Jbeta primers. The protocol was immunoSEQ multiplex PCR, while the TCRdb copy is restricted to in-frame clones and leaves out a portion. The sample has 120,000 to 150,000 clones; roughly 10% are singletons. Source material: PBMCs. The source of these receptors is a male donor in good health and CMV-seronegative.

V and J are TRBV2 and TRBJ2-7, with TRBD2 as a possible D gene (5 bases). V was cut by 2 bases and J by 3 bases, with 11 bases left in between. Germline values: CDR1 SNHLY, CDR2 FYNNEI. CDR3 size: 14 residues. CDR3 region: CASSERERDYEQYF. In nucleotides, the CDR3 is TGTGCCAGCAGTGAAAGGGAGAGGGACTACGAGCAGTACTTC.

The table lists this clone with a few counts. Other DNA sequences of this sample code for an identical CDR3. V usage is TRBV30 and J usage is TRBJ2-7, with D possibly TRBD1 on 6 matching bases. Trimming shortened V by 3 bases and J by 4 bases, and 7 bases separated the two germline ends. CDR3 size: 11 residues. Germline V gene data show CDR1 as GTSNPN and CDR2 as SVGIG (reference sequence). CDR3 in amino acids: CAWRQGYEQYF. The CDR3 DNA follows: TGTGCCTGGAGGCAGGGGTACGAGCAGTACTTC.

This clone was found a few times. The J gene is TRBJ1-5, the V gene TRBV7-8; D perhaps matches TRBD1 (5 bases). Trimming removed 6 bases at V and 5 bases at J, with 20 bases between. This CDR3 comprises 16 residues. CDR1 and CDR2 from the germline V gene are SGHVS and FQNEAQ. The CDR3 is CASSISGISPHQPQHF. CDR3 nucleotide sequence: TGTGCCAGCAGTATCTCAGGGATCTCCCCCCATCAGCCCCAGCATTTT.

The V call is TRBV9, the J call TRBJ2-4; D gene uncertain. The CDR3 has 15 amino acids. V was clipped by 6 bases and J by 0 bases, with 13 bases between them. Germline CDR1 SGDLS, CDR2 YYNGEE. The CDR3 region has the DNA TGTGCCAGCACCCCCGGGTCTCTAGCCAAAAACATTCAGTACTTC. Amino acid sequence: CASTPGSLAKNIQYF.

CDR3 residues: CASSPLVRMGANVLTF. Here the CDR3 DNA reads TGCGCCAGCAGCCCGCTGGTGAGAATGGGGGCCAACGTCCTGACTTTC. V gene TRBV5-1 combines with J gene TRBJ2-6; D remains ambiguous. The germline V gene encodes CDR1 SGHRS and CDR2 YFSETQ. V gave up 4 bases and J gave up 4 bases, with 15 bases separating them. This CDR3 has 16 amino acids. The variable domain in full, with the rest retrieved from reference TRBV5-1 and TRBJ2-6, is KAGVTQTPRYLIKTRGQQVTLSCSPISGHRSVSWYQQTPGQGLQFLFEYFSETQRNKGNFPGRFSGRQFSNSRSEMNVSTLELGDSALYLCASSPLVRMGANVLTFGAGSRLTVL.

The V call is TRBV6-5, the J call TRBJ2-1, with 7 bases fitting TRBD1. The length of the CDR3 is 13 residues. Germline CDR1 is MNHEY and CDR2 is SVGAGI. The junction had 6 bases not matched to a gene; V was cut back by 4 bases and J by 9 bases. CDR3 loop: CASSLLNRGEQFF. CDR3 sequence (DNA): TGTGCCAGCAGTTTACTTAACAGGGGTGAGCAGTTCTTC.

This clone was seen a single time. The chain uses TRBV5-4 and TRBJ2-2; D is undetermined. V was clipped by 4 bases and J by 5 bases, with 12 bases between them. This CDR3 comprises 14 residues. The V gene's germline CDR1 is SGHNT and CDR2 YYREEE (reference sequence). Here the CDR3 DNA reads TGTGCCAGCAGCCTGAGGAACCGGACCGGGGAGCTGTTTTTT. Translation gives CASSLRNRTGELFF. The full variable domain, completed using reference TRBV5-4 and TRBJ2-2, is ETGVTQSPTHLIKTRGQQVTLRCSSQSGHNTVSWYQQALGQGPQFIFQYYREEENGRGNFPPRFSGLQFPNYSSELNVNALELDDSALYLCASSLRNRTGELFFGEGSRLTVL.

This clone has a handful of counts. The chain has TRBV10-3 and TRBJ2-5; 11 bases agree with TRBD1. Germline lookup yields CDR1 ENHRY and CDR2 SYGVKD. This CDR3 contains 15 residues. The V segment lost 6 bases and the J segment 5 bases; nucleotides outside the gene matches: 8. The CDR3 DNA reads TGTGCCATCAGATCGAAGGGACAGGGGGTTGAGACCCAGTACTTC. This translates into CAIRSKGQGVETQYF.

This clone was picked up a small number of times. The chain carries TRBV27 and TRBJ1-2, with TRBD1 identical over 7 bases. CDR3 length: 13 residues. Germline loops: CDR1 MNHEY, CDR2 SMNVEV (reference sequence). V shed 6 bases, J shed 8 bases, and the junction held 9 bases outside the gene matches. The CDR3 protein is CASSPTGDGGYTF. The CDR3 DNA reads as TGTGCCAGCAGCCCTACAGGGGATGGCGGCTACACCTTC.

This clone was observed a handful of times. This sequence joins TRBV19 and TRBJ2-1, with 10 nucleotides matching TRBD1. Germline values: CDR1 LNHDA, CDR2 SQIVND (reference sequence). This CDR3 spans 14 amino acids. Losses at the gene ends were 5 bases for V and 6 bases for J; bases not matched to a gene: 4. Here the CDR3 DNA reads TGTGCCAGTAGTGCCAGGACAGGGGGCAATGAGCAGTTCTTC. Translated, it gives CASSARTGGNEQFF.

This clone was found a few times. The rearrangement uses TRBV10-3 and TRBJ1-2, with 8 bases aligning to TRBD1. Germline values: CDR1 ENHRY, CDR2 SYGVKD. V trimming: 4 bases; J trimming: 6 bases; junction bases outside the gene matches: 10. CDR3 length: 15 residues. The CDR3 spells CAISVGTGRQDGYTF. CDR3 nucleotide sequence: TGTGCCATCAGTGTAGGGACAGGAAGGCAGGATGGCTACACCTTC.

There are a few counts of this clone. The chain carries TRBV4-2 and TRBJ2-1; D perhaps matches TRBD2 (5 bases). The CDR3 covers 11 residues. The ends were cut back, 2 bases at V and 10 bases at J, with 6 bases in the middle. Germline CDR1 and CDR2: LGHNA and YNFKEQ. CDR3 nucleotides: TGTGCCAGCAGCCAATCGGGAGAGCAGTTCTTC. This gives the protein CASSQSGEQFF.

There are a few counts of this clone. This chain connects TRBV2 to TRBJ2-7; TRBD2 matches 13 bases. Trimming at V came to 4 bases and at J to 5 bases, leaving 2 bases not matched to a gene. This CDR3 comprises 14 residues. The germline V gene has CDR1 SNHLY and CDR2 FYNNEI. CDR3 sequence: CASSVTSGRDEQYF. The CDR3, as DNA: TGTGCCAGCAGTGTCACTAGCGGGAGGGACGAGCAGTACTTC.

The V call is TRBV7-3, the J call TRBJ1-1, with a possible D match to TRBD1 (6 bases). The CDR3 sequence is 12 residues long. V gave up 4 bases and J gave up 7 bases, with 10 bases separating them. The germline CDR1 and CDR2 sequences are SGHTA and FQGTGA. The DNA of the CDR3 is TGTGCCAGCAGCTCTACAGGGCTTGAAGCTTTCTTT. This gives the protein CASSSTGLEAFF.

A few counts support this clone. The chain links TRBV28 to TRBJ2-4; tentative D call: TRBD1 (5 bases). The germline gives CDR1 MDHEN, CDR2 SYDVKM. The CDR3 runs to 16 residues. Trimming stripped 1 base from V and 7 bases from J, with 17 bases between. CDR3 residues: CASSLFRGLTANIQYF. The CDR3 coding sequence is TGTGCCAGCAGTTTATTTAGGGGTCTCACTGCGAACATTCAGTACTTC. The full variable domain, in which reference TRBV28 and TRBJ2-4 provide the parts outside the CDR3, is DVKVTQSSRYLVKRTGEKVFLECVQDMDHENMFWYRQDPGLGLRLIYFSYDVKMKEKGDIPEGYSVSREKKERFSLILESASTNQTSMYLCASSLFRGLTANIQYFGAGTRLSVL.

The J gene is TRBJ1-5, the V gene TRBV28; 7 bases agree with TRBD1. CDR1 and CDR2 from the germline V gene are MDHEN and SYDVKM. The V gene end was trimmed by 5 bases and the J gene end by 0 bases; junction bases not matched to a gene: 1. This CDR3 has 14 residues. CDR3 sequence: CASSGTDSNQPQHF. The CDR3 nucleotides read TGTGCCAGCAGTGGGACAGATAGCAATCAGCCCCAGCATTTT.

This clone came up a few times. This specimen includes other DNA sequences encoding the same CDR3. The gene calls are TRBV11-2 and TRBJ2-5; 7 nucleotides line up with TRBD2. Trimming took 1 base from V and 9 from J; bases not matched to a gene: 8. This CDR3 spans 14 amino acids. Germline values: CDR1 SGHAT, CDR2 FQNNGV. The CDR3 DNA sequence: TGTGCCAGCAGCTTAGGCGGAGGGGCGGGGGCCCAGTACTTC. Protein sequence: CASSLGGGAGAQYF.

The chain couples TRBV5-8 to TRBJ1-3; unclear D gene. Trimming took 6 bases from V and 0 from J, leaving 7 bases between them. Germline lookup yields CDR1 SGHTS and CDR2 YDEGEE. This CDR3 comprises 13 residues. CDR3 nucleotide sequence: TGTGCCAGCAACCGGTTCTCTGGAAACACCATATATTTT. This gives the protein CASNRFSGNTIYF.